This entry describes one T cell receptor (beta chain). The sample originates from a study of cytomegalovirus exposure and HLA in healthy donors. Primers for the PCR totalled 60 Vbeta and 13 Jbeta. Method: immunoSEQ multiplex PCR; TCRdb's copy keeps in-frame clones and lacks some. The table has 150,000 to 200,000 clones, 79% seen once. The length of the CDR3 is 17 residues. V was cut by 8 bases and J by 0 bases, with 17 bases left in between. CDR1 is LNHNV, CDR2 YYDKDF, per germline (reference sequence). The sequencing sample was made of PBMCs. This sequence joins TRBV15 and TRBJ2-6, with D maybe TRBD1 (6 bases). This TCR came from a woman between 45 and 60 years old in good health and CMV-seronegative. The CDR3 DNA sequence: TGTGCCACCGGCCCCGGGACACTGAGCTCTGGGGCCAACGTCCTGACTTTC. Its translation: CATGPGTLSSGANVLTF.